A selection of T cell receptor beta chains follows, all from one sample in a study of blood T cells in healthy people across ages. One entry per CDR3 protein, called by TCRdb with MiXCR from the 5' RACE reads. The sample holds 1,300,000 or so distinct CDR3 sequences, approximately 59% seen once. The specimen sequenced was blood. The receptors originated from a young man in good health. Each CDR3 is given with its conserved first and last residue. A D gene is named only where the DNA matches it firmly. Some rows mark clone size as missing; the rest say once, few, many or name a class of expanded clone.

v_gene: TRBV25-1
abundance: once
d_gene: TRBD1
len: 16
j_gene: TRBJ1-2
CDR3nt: TGTGCCAGCAGTGAGTATAAGGGACAGGGTTTTTATGGCTACACCTTC
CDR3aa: CASSEYKGQGFYGYTF

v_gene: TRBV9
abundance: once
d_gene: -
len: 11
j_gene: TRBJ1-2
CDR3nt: TGTGCCAGCAGCCCCTTCGAGGGCTACACCTTC
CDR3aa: CASSPFEGYTF

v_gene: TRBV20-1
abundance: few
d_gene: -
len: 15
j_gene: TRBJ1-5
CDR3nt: TGCAGTGCTAGAGATCGGGGGCTTGATAATCAGCCCCAGCATTTT
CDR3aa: CSARDRGLDNQPQHF

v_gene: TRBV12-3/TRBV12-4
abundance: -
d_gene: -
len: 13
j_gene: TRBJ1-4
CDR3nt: TGTGCCAGCAGTTACTCTGACACAGCTAAACTGTTTTTT
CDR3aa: CASSYSDTAKLFF

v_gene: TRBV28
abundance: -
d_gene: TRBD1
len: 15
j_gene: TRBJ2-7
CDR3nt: TGTGCCAGCGGACCGGGACAGGTTCTCTCCTACGAGCAGTACTTC
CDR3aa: CASGPGQVLSYEQYF

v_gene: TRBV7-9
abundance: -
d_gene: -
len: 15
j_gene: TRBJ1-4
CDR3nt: TGTGCCAGCAGCTTAGTGTTGGGGAGTGATGAAAAACTGTTTTTT
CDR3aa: CASSLVLGSDEKLFF

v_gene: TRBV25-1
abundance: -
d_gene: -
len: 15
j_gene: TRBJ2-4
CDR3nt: TGTGCCAGCAGTGAAGAGAGGGGGGCCAAAAACATTCAGTACTTC
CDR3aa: CASSEERGAKNIQYF

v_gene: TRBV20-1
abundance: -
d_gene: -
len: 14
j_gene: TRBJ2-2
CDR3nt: TGCAGTGCTAGCTCCAAGACGAACACCGGGGAGCTGTTTTTT
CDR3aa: CSASSKTNTGELFF

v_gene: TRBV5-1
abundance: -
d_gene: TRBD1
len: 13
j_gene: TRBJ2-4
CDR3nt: TGCGCCAGCAGCCGGGGACAGGGAGACATTCAGTACTTC
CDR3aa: CASSRGQGDIQYF

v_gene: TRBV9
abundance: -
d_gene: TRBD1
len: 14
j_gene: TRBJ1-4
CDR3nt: TGTGCCAGCAGCGGAAGGACAGGGGTAGAAAAACTGTTTTTT
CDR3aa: CASSGRTGVEKLFF

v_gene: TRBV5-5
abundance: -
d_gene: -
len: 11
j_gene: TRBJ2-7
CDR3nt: TGTGCCAGCAGCTTTCGTCGCGAGCAGTACTTC
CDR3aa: CASSFRREQYF

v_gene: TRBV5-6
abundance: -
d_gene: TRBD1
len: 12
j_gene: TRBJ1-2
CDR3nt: TGTGCCAGCAGCTTACAGGGGAGGCGCTACACCTTC
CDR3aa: CASSLQGRRYTF

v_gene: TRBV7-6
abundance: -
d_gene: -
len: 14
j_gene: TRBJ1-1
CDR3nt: TGTGCCAGCAGCCTCTCGGGACGGAGCTCTGAAGCTTTCTTT
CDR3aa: CASSLSGRSSEAFF

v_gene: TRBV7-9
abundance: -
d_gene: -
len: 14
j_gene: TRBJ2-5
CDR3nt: TGTGCGACGGAGGGAGCCCCCTTCCAAGAGACCCAGTACTTC
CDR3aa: CATEGAPFQETQYF

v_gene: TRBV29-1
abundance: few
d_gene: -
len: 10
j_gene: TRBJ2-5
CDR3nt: TGCAGCGTTTCAGAAGAGACCCAGTACTTC
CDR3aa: CSVSEETQYF

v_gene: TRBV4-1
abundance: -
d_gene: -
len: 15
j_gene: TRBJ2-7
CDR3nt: TGCGCCAGCAGCCAAGGACACGGGGAGTCCTACGAGCAGTACTTC
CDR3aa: CASSQGHGESYEQYF

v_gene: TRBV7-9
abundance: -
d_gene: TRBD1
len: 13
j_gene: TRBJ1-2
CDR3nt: TGTGCCAGCAGCTTACCGGGCGGGACAGAATACACCTTC
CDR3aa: CASSLPGGTEYTF

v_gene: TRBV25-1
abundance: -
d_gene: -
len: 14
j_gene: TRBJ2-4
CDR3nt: TGTGCCAGCAGTGAATACAGGGAAGTAGGGGAGCAGTACTTC
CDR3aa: CASSEYREVGEQYF

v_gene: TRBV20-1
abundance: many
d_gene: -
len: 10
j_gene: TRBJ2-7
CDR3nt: TGCAGTGCTGGGGACTACGAGCAGTACTTC
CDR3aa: CSAGDYEQYF

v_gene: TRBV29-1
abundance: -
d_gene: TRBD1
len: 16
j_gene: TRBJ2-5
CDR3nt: TGCAGCGTTGAAGATTTTGAGGACAGGTCCGAAGAGACCCAGTACTTC
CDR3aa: CSVEDFEDRSEETQYF

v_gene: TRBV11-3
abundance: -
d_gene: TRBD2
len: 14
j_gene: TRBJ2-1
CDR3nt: TGTGCCAGCAGCCCGGGGGGACGATACAATGAGCAGTTCTTC
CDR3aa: CASSPGGRYNEQFF

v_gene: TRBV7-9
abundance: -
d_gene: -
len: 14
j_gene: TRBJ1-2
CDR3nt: TGTGCCAGCAGCTTAGGGTGCCCAGTAAATGGCTACACCTTC
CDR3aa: CASSLGCPVNGYTF

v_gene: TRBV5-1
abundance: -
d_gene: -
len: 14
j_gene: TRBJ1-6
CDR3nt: TGCGCCAGCAGCCCCCAGGGGAGGAATTCACCCCTCCACTTT
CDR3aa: CASSPQGRNSPLHF

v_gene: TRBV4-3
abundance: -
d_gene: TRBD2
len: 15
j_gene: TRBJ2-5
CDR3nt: TGCGCCAGCAGCCAAGATCGGGGGGTCGGGGAGACCCAGTACTTC
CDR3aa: CASSQDRGVGETQYF

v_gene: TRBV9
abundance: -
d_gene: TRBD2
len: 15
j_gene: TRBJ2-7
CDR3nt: TGTGCCAGCAGCGCCCGCCTAGGACTAGCCTACGAGCAGTACTTC
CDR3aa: CASSARLGLAYEQYF

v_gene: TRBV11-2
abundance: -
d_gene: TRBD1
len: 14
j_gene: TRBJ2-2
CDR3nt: TGTGCCAGCAGTTCCACAGGGGACACCGGGGAGCTGTTTTTT
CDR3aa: CASSSTGDTGELFF

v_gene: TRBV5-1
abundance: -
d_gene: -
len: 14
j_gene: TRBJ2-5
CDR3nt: TGCGCCAGTTCCCTAGCGCGCCCAAGGGAGACCCAGTACTTC
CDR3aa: CASSLARPRETQYF

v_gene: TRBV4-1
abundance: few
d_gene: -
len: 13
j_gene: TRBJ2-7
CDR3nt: TGCGCCAGCAGCCACCGTGGAAATTACGAGCAGTACTTC
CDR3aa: CASSHRGNYEQYF

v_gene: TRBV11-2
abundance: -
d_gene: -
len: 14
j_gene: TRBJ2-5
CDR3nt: TGTGCCAGCAGCTTAGGGCCCGTCCAAGAGACCCAGTACTTC
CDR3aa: CASSLGPVQETQYF

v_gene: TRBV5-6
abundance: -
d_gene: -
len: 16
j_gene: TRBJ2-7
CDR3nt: TGTGCCAGCAGCTTAACTATTACGGGGTACCCCTACGAGCAGTACTTC
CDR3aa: CASSLTITGYPYEQYF

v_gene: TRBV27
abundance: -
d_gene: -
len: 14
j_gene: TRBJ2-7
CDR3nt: TGTGCCAGCAGTTTATCAGGGGAGCTTTGCGAGCAGTACTTC
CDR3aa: CASSLSGELCEQYF

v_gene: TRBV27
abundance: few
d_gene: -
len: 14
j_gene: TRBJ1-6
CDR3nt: TGTGCCAGCAGTCCGACAGTATCTAATTCACCCCTCCACTTT
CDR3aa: CASSPTVSNSPLHF

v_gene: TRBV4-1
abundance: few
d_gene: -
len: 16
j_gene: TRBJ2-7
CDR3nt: TGCGCCAGCAGCCAAGATTGGCCACCTTCCCCCTACGAGCAGTACTTC
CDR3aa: CASSQDWPPSPYEQYF

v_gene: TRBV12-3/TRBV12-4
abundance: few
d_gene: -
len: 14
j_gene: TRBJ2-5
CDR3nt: TGTGCCAGCAGACCCGACAGGTCTCAAGAGACCCAGTACTTC
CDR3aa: CASRPDRSQETQYF

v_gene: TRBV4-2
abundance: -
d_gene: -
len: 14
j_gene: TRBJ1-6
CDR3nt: TGTGCCAGCAGCCAAGAAGACAGGAATTCACCCCTCCACTTT
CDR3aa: CASSQEDRNSPLHF

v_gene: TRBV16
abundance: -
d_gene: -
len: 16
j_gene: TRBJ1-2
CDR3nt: TGTGCCAGCAGCCTGACCCCCGGGGCCGAAATCTATGGCTACACCTTC
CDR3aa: CASSLTPGAEIYGYTF

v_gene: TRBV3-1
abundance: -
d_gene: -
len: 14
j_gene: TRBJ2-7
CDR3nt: TGTGCCAGCAGCCAAGGGGGGTACACCTACGAGCAGTACTTC
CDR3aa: CASSQGGYTYEQYF

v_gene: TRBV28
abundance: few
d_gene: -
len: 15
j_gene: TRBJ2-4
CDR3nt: TGTGCCAGCACCAATTGGGCGGGTTACACGGGCATTCAGTACTTC
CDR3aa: CASTNWAGYTGIQYF

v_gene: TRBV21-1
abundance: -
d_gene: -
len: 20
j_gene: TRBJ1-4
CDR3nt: TGTGCCAGCCGCCGGGACCCTAAAAACCAGGGGGGGCGTTCGGAGGGAAAACTGTTTTTT
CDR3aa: CASRRDPKNQGGRSEGKLFF

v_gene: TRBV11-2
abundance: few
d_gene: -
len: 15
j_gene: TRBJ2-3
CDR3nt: TGTGCCAGCAGCTTAGATCGTTTAAAAACAGATACGCAGTATTTT
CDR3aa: CASSLDRLKTDTQYF